This record concerns one T cell receptor beta chain sequence. Its antigen is unidentified. The data belong to a study of blood T cells in healthy people across ages. Regarding the study as a whole: Estimated diversity, derived from one million T cells, was regarded as an underestimate. What prevented conclusive comparison of naive and antigen-experienced cells was that PBMCs were unsorted.

Each donor's blood draw was ten milliliters of peripheral blood. A second PCR of roughly 6 to 12 cycles used a sample-barcoded 5' primer and a J-beta primer mix. Each cDNA molecule, via a template-switch adaptor with 12 random nucleotides, was tagged. TCRdb re-called the 5' RACE reads with MiXCR, one entry per CDR3 protein. The sample has about 1.4 million distinct CDR3 sequences; approximately 59% are singletons. This CDR3 is built from 16 residues. This TCR came from a man between 18 and 35 years old in good health. Sequencing was carried out using blood. The chain uses TRBV12-3 or TRBV12-4 and TRBJ2-7; TRBD1 agrees at 9 bases. The J call is doubtful: the DNA matches TRBJ2-5 better. The CDR3 loop reads CASSPPGQGIGETQYF. The CDR3 DNA reads as TGTGCCAGCAGTCCCCCTGGACAGGGGATTGGGGAGACCCAGTACTTC.